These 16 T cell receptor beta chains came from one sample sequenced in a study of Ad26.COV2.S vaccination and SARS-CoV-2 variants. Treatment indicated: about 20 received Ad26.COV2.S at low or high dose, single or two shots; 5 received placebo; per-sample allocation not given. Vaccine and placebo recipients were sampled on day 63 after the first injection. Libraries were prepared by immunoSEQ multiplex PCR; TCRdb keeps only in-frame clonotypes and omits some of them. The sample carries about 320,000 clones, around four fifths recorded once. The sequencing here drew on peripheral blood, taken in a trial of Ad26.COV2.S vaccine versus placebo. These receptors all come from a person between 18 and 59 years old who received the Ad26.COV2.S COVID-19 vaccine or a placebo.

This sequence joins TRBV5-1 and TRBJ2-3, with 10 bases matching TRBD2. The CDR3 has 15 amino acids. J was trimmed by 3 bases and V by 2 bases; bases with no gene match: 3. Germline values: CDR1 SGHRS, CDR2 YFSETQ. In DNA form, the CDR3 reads TGCGCCAGCAGCTTTATTAGCGGGGGGACAGATACGCAGTATTTT. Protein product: CASSFISGGTDTQYF. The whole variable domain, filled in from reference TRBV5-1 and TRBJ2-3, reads KAGVTQTPRYLIKTRGQQVTLSCSPISGHRSVSWYQQTPGQGLQFLFEYFSETQRNKGNFPGRFSGRQFSNSRSEMNVSTLELGDSALYLCASSFISGGTDTQYFGPGTRLTVL.

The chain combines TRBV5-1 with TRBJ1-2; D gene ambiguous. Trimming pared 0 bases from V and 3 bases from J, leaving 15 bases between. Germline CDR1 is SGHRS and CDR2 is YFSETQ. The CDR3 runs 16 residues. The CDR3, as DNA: TGCGCCAGCAGCTTGGGGGGTTCCCGAGGCGACTATGGCTACACCTTC. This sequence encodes CASSLGGSRGDYGYTF.

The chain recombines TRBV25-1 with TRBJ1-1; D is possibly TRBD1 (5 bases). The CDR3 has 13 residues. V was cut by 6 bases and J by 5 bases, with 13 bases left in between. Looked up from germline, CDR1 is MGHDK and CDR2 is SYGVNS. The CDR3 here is CASRRDGGTEAFF. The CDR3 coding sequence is TGTGCCAGCAGGAGAGATGGGGGAACTGAAGCTTTCTTT.

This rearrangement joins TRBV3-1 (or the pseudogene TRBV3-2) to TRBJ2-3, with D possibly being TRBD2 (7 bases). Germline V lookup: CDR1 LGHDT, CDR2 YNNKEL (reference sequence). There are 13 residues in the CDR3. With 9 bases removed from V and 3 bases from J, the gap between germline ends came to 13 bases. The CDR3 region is CASKQGGTDTQYF. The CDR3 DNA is TGTGCCAGTAAACAGGGAGGGACAGATACGCAGTATTTT.

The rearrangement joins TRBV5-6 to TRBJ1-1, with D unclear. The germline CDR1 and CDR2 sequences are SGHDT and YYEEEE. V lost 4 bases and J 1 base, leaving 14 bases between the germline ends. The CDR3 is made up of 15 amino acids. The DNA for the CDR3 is TGTGCCAGCAGCCCCCAGATGGGTTCGAACACTGAAGCTTTCTTT. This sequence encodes CASSPQMGSNTEAFF. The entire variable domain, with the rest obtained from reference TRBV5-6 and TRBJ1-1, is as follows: DAGVTQSPTHLIKTRGQQVTLRCSPKSGHDTVSWYQQALGQGPQFIFQYYEEEERQRGNFPDRFSGHQFPNYSSELNVNALLLGDSALYLCASSPQMGSNTEAFFGQGTRLTVV.

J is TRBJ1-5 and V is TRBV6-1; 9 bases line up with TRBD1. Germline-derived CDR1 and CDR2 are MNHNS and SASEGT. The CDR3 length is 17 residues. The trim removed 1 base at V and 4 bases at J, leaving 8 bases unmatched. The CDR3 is CASSEEGTGLTNQPQHF. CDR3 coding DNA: TGTGCCAGCAGTGAAGAAGGGACAGGGCTCACAAATCAGCCCCAGCATTTT.

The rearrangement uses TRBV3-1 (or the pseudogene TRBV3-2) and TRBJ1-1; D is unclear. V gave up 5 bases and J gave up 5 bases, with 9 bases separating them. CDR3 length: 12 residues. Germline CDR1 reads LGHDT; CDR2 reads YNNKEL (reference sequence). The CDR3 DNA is TGTGCCAGCAGCTTGACGGGGACTGAAGCTTTCTTT. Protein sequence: CASSLTGTEAFF.

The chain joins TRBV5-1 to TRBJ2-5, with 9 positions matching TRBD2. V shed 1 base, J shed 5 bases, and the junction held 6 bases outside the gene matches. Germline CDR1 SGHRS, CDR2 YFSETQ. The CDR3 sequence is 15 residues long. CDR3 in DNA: TGCGCCAGCAGCTTGACAGCGGGGGGTGCGGAGACCCAGTACTTC. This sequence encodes CASSLTAGGAETQYF.

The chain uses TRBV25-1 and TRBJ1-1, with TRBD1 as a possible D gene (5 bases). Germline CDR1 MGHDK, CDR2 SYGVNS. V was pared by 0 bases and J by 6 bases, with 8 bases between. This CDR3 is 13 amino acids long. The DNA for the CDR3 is TGTGCCAGCAGTGAATATAAAGGGGCTGAAGCTTTCTTT. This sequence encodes CASSEYKGAEAFF. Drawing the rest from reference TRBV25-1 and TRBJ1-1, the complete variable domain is EADIYQTPRYLVIGTGKKITLECSQTMGHDKMYWYQQDPGMELHLIHYSYGVNSTEKGDLSSESTVSRIRTEHFPLTLESARPSHTSQYLCASSEYKGAEAFFGQGTRLTVV.

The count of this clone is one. This CDR3 reads CASSFPRGGLKNEQFF. In DNA form, the CDR3 reads TGTGCCAGCAGCTTCCCCAGGGGTGGATTGAAGAATGAGCAGTTCTTC. This sequence joins TRBV9 and TRBJ2-1; weak D call: TRBD1 (6 bases). Trimming stripped 4 bases from V and 7 bases from J, with 21 bases between. The germline V gene encodes CDR1 SGDLS and CDR2 YYNGEE. CDR3 length: 16 residues.

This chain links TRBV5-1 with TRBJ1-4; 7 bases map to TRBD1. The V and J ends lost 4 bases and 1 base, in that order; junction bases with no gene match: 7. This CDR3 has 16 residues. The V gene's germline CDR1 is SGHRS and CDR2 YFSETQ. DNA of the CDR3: TGCGCCAGCAGCCCGTGGACAGGAGGAACTAATGAAAAACTGTTTTTT. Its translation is CASSPWTGGTNEKLFF.

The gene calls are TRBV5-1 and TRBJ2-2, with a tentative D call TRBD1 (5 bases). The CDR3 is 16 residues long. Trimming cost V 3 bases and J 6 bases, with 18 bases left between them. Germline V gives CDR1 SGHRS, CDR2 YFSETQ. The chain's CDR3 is CASSSKVGASPGELFF. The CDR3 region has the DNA TGCGCCAGCAGCTCCAAGGTAGGGGCAAGCCCCGGGGAGCTGTTTTTT.

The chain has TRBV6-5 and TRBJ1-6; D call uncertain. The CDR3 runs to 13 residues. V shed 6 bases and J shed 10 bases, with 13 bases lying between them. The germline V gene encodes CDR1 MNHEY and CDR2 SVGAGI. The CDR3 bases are TGTGCCAGCAGGGGCCCGGGTAACTCACCCCTCCACTTT. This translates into CASRGPGNSPLHF.

This chain's CDR3 is CASSMESSYQPQHF. Written as DNA, the CDR3 is TGTGCCAGTAGTATGGAGAGTAGTTATCAGCCCCAGCATTTT. The V gene is TRBV19, the J gene TRBJ1-5; D not resolved. V was trimmed by 3 bases and J by 5 bases, leaving 11 bases between them. The CDR3 loop spans 14 amino acids. Germline-derived CDR1 and CDR2 are LNHDA and SQIVND (reference sequence).

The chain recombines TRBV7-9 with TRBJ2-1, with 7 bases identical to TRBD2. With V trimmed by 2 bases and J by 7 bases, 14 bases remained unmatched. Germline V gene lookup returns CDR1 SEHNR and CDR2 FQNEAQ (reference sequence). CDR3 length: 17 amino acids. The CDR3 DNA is TGTGCCAGCAGCTTATCGGTGGGAGCGGGGACTTGGAATGAGCAGTTCTTC. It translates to CASSLSVGAGTWNEQFF.

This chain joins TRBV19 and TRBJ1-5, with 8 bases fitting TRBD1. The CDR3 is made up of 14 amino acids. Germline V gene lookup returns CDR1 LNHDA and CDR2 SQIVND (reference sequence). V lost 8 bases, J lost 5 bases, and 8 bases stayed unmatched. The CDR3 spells CASRDRGQHQPQHF. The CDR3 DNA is TGTGCCAGTCGAGACAGGGGCCAGCATCAGCCCCAGCATTTT.